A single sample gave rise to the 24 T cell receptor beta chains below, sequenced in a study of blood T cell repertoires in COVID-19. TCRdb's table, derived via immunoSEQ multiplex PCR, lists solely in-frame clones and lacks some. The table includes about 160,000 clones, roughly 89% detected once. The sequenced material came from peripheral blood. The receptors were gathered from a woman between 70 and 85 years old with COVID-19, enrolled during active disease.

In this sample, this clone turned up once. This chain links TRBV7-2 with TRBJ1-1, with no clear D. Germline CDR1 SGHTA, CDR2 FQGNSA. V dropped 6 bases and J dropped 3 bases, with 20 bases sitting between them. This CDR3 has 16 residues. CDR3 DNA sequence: TGTGCCAGCAGGATCAGAGGTGCGGTAACGGACACTGAAGCTTTCTTT. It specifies CASRIRGAVTDTEAFF.

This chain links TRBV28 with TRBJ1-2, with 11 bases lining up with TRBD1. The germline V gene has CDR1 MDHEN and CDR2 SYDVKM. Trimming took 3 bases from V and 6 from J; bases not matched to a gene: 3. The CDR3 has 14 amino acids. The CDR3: CASSLRGQGDGYTF. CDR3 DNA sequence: TGTGCCAGCAGTTTGCGGGGACAGGGGGATGGCTACACCTTC.

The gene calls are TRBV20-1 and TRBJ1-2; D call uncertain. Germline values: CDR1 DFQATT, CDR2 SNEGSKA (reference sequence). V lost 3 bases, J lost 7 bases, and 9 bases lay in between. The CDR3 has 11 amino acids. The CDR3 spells CSASLGGGYTF. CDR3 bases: TGCAGTGCTAGTCTGGGAGGTGGCTACACCTTC.

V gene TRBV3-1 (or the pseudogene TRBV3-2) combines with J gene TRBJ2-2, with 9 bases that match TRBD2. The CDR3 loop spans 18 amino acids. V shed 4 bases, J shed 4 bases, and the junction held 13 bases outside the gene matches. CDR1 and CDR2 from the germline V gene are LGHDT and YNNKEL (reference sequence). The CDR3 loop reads CASSPLWVSGGSTGELFF. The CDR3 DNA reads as TGTGCCAGCAGCCCTTTGTGGGTTAGCGGGGGTAGCACCGGGGAGCTGTTTTTT.

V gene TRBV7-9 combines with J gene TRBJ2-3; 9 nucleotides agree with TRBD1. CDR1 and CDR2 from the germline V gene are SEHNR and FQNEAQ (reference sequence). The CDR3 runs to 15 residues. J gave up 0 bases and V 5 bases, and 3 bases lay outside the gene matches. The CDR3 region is CASSVGQGSTDTQYF. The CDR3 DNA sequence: TGTGCCAGCAGCGTCGGACAGGGGAGCACAGATACGCAGTATTTT.

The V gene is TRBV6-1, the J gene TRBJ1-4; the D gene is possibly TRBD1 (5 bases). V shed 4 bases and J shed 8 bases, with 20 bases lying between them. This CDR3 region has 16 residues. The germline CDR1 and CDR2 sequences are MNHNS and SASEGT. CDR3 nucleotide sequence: TGTGCCAGCAGTGGAGGACAAGTCCTTAATGGCGAAAAACTGTTTTTT. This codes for CASSGGQVLNGEKLFF.

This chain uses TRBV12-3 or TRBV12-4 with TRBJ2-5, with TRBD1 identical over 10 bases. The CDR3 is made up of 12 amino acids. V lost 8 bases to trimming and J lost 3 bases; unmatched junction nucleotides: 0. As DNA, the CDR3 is TGTGCCAGCGGGACAGGGGAAGAGACCCAGTACTTC. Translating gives CASGTGEETQYF.

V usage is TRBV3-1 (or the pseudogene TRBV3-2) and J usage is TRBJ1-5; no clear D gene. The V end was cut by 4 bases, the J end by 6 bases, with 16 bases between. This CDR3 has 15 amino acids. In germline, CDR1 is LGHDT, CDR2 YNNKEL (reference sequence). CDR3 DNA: TGTGCCAGCAGCCCCCGGGGTAGGGTGGCTCAGCCCCAGCATTTT. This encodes CASSPRGRVAQPQHF.

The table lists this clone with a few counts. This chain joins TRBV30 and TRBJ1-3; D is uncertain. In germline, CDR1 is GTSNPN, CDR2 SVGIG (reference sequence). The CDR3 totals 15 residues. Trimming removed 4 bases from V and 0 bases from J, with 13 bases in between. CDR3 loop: CAWKTGSYSGNTIYF. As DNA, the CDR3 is TGTGCCTGGAAGACCGGGTCCTACTCTGGAAACACCATATATTTT.

CDR3 region: CASSPTGTGGYNEQFF. Here the CDR3 DNA reads TGTGCCAGCAGCCCTACCGGGACAGGGGGTTACAATGAGCAGTTCTTC. V and J are TRBV6-2 or TRBV6-3 and TRBJ2-1; 11 bases line up with TRBD1. The CDR3 spans 16 residues. From germline, CDR1 is MNHEY and CDR2 SVGEGT. The J segment lost 4 bases and the V segment lost 6 bases, leaving 8 bases of the junction unmatched.

The CDR3 region is CASSQGRAEQYF. In DNA form, the CDR3 reads TGTGCCAGCAGCCAAGGCAGGGCCGAGCAGTACTTC. The gene calls are TRBV3-1 (or the pseudogene TRBV3-2) and TRBJ2-7, with D tentatively TRBD1 (5 bases). The CDR3 consists of 12 residues. CDR1 LGHDT and CDR2 YNNKEL come from the germline V gene (reference sequence). V was trimmed by 1 base and J by 6 bases, leaving 7 bases between them.

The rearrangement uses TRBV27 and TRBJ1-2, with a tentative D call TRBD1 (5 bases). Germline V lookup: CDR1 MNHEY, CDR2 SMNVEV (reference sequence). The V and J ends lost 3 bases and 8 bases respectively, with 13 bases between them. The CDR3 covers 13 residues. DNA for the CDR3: TGTGCCAGCAGTTTCAGGGAATTCGGCGGCTACACCTTC. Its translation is CASSFREFGGYTF.

The CDR3 DNA reads TGTGCCAGCAAACGGACAGATTCTCTAGTTCAGCCCCAGCATTTT. Translated: CASKRTDSLVQPQHF. The chain joins TRBV2 to TRBJ1-5, with a weak D call TRBD1 (6 bases). Germline assignment: CDR1 SNHLY and CDR2 FYNNEI. This CDR3 has 15 amino acids. Trimming left V 7 bases short and J 6 bases short, with 19 bases between.

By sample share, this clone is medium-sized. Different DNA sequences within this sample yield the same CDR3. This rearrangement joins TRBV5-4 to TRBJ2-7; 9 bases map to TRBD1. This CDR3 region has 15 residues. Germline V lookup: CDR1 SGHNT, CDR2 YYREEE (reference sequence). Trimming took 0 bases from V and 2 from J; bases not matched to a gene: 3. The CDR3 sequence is CASSLDRGQTYEQYF. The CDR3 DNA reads TGTGCCAGCAGCTTGGACAGGGGGCAGACCTACGAGCAGTACTTC. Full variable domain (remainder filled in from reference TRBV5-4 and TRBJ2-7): ETGVTQSPTHLIKTRGQQVTLRCSSQSGHNTVSWYQQALGQGPQFIFQYYREEENGRGNFPPRFSGLQFPNYSSELNVNALELDDSALYLCASSLDRGQTYEQYFGPGTRLTVT.

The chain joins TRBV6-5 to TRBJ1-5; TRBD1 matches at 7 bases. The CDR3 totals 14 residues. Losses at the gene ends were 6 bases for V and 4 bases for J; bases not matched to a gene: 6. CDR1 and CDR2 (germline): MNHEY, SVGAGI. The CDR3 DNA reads TGTGCCAGCAGGATGGGACAGATGAATCAGCCCCAGCATTTT. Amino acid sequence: CASRMGQMNQPQHF.

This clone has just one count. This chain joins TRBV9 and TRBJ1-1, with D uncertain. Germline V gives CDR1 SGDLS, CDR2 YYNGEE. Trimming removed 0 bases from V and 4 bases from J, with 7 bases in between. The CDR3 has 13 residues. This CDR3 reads CASSVAPSTEAFF. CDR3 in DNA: TGTGCCAGCAGCGTAGCCCCTTCCACTGAAGCTTTCTTT.

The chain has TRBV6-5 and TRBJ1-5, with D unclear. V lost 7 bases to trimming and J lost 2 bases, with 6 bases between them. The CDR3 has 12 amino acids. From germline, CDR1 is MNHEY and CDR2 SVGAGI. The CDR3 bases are TGTGCCAGCATTGGAGGCAATCAGCCCCAGCATTTT. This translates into CASIGGNQPQHF.

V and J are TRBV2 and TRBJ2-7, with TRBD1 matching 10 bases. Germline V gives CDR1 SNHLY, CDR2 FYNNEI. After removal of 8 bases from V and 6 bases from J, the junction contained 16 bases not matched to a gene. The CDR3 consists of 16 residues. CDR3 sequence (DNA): TGTGCCAGCGTACCTACCTCCGGGACAGGGGTCCGCGAGCAGTACTTC. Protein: CASVPTSGTGVREQYF.

Here the CDR3 reads CASSPIRVQRNEKLFF. The CDR3 DNA follows: TGTGCCAGCTCACCAATCCGGGTCCAGCGGAATGAAAAACTGTTTTTT. The chain employs TRBV18 and TRBJ1-4; D is uncertain. V was clipped by 2 bases and J by 5 bases, with 15 bases between them. CDR3 length equals 16 residues. Looked up from germline, CDR1 is KGHSH and CDR2 is LQKENI.

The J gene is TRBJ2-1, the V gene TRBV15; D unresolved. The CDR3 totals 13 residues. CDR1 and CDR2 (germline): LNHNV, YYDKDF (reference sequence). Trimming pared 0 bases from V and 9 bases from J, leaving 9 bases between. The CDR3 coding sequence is TGTGCCACCAGCAGAGATGTTTACGGTGAGCAGTTCTTC. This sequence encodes CATSRDVYGEQFF. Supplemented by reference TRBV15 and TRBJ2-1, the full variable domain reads DAMVIQNPRYQVTQFGKPVTLSCSQTLNHNVMYWYQQKSSQAPKLLFHYYDKDFNNEADTPDNFQSRRPNTSFCFLDIRSPGLGDTAMYLCATSRDVYGEQFFGPGTRLTVL.

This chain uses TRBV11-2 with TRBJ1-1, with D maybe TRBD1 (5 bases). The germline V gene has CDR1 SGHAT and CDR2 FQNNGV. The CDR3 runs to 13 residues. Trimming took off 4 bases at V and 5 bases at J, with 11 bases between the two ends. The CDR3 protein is CASSYQGGTEAFF. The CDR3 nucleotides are TGTGCCAGCAGCTATCAGGGAGGGACTGAAGCTTTCTTT.

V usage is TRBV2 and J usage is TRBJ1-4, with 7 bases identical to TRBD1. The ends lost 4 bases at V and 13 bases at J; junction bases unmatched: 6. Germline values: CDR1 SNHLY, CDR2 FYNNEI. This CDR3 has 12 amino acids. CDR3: CASSATGVRLFF. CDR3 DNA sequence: TGTGCCAGCAGTGCAACAGGGGTTCGACTGTTTTTT.

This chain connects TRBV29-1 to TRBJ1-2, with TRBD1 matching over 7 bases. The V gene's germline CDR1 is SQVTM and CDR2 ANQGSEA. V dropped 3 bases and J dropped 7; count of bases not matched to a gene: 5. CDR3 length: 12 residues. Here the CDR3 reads CSVEGPGGGYTF. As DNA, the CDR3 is TGCAGCGTTGAGGGGCCAGGGGGTGGCTACACCTTC.

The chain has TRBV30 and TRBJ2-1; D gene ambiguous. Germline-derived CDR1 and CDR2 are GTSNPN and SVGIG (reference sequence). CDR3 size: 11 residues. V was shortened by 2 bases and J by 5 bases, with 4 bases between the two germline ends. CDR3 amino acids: CAWSLNNEQFF. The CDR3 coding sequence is TGTGCCTGGAGTCTAAACAATGAGCAGTTCTTC.